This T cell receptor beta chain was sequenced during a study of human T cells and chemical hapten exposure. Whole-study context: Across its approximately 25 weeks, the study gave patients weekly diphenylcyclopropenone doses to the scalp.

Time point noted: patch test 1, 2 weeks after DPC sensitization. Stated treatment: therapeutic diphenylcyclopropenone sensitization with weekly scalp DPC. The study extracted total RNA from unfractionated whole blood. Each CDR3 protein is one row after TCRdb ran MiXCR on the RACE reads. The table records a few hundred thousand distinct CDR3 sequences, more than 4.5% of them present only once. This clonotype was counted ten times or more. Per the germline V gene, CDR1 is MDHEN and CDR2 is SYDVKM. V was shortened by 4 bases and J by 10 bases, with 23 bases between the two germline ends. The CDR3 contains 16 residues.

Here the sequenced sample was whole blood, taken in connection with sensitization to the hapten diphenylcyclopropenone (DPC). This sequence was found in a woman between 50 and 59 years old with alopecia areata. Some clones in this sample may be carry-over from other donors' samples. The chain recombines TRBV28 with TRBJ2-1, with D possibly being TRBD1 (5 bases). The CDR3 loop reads CASSSTPRVASGEQFF. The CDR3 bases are TGTGCCAGCAGTTCCACCCCCAGGGTAGCTAGTGGGGAGCAGTTCTTC.